This T cell receptor (beta chain) was documented in a study of control samples from healthy donors and cancer patients. The V end lost 1 base, the J end lost 7 bases, and 13 bases lay between the germline ends. This CDR3 comprises 14 residues. The germline V gene encodes CDR1 LGHNT and CDR2 FRNRAP. Some clones are missing from TCRdb's copy, which holds only in-frame ones; the method was immunoSEQ multiplex PCR. The sample has about 410,000 clones, around 90% seen once. V usage is TRBV12-5 and J usage is TRBJ1-1; tentatively, D is TRBD1 (5 bases). This receptor was taken from a man aged 35 to 55 with head and neck cancer. Sequences were obtained from PBMCs. CDR3 sequence reads: CASGLGQGGFEAFF. CDR3 coding DNA: TGTGCTAGTGGTTTGGGGCAGGGTGGTTTTGAAGCTTTCTTT.